This TCR beta chain was profiled in a study of cytotoxic CD8 clonotypes in ibrutinib-treated CLL. About the study: Response samples were obtained once patients had received a median about 12 months of treatment, range 6 to 36. Findings of the study overall: The study found public clonotypes uncommon, contracting or stable on treatment. A difference in sampling times existed between sustained-remission and progressing patients.

Investigators sourced approximately 2 micrograms of genomic DNA from cryopreserved PBMCs for TCR beta libraries. Measured with immunoSEQ multiplex PCR; TCRdb has only the in-frame clones, and not every one. The data show roughly 250,000 clones, less than 75% seen once. This CDR3 is 13 amino acids long. CDR1 is SGHTA and CDR2 is FQGTGA in the germline V gene. V was cut by 5 bases and J by 7 bases, with 13 bases left in between. This clone was detected a few times. Its matching antigen is unknown. The receptor was isolated from a human donor with chronic lymphocytic leukemia. The chain links TRBV7-3 to TRBJ2-3; no reliable D call. The input for sequencing was PBMCs, taken after 24 months of ibrutinib treatment. The CDR3 bases are TGTGCCAGCAGCCCATACTCGGAAAATACGCAGTATTTT. Translation gives CASSPYSENTQYF.